The clone carrying this T cell receptor beta chain was recorded a few times. The antigen remains undetermined. These data belong to a study of T-cell memory formation after mild COVID-19. TCRdb reprocessed the 5' RACE reads with MiXCR, giving one entry per CDR3 protein. This repertoire shows 190,000 or so distinct CDR3 sequences, roughly a fifth found once; its top ten account for roughly 23%. V was pared by 5 bases and J by 3 bases, with 5 bases of the junction left unmatched. There are 14 residues in the CDR3. Per the germline V gene, CDR1 is MNHNY and CDR2 is SVGAGI (reference sequence). The study's findings and limits: Researchers found some responding clones in pre-infection memory, a sign that cross-reactive memory joined.

The clonotype was recovered from an adult woman who had mild COVID-19 (a few samples of this study predate the infection). Cell type and time point are not known. The V call is TRBV6-6, the J call TRBJ1-1; 8 positions agree with TRBD1. Sequencing used PBMCs or a T cell subset sorted from them (not recorded which). CDR3 protein: CASSGQGADTEAFF. CDR3 DNA sequence: TGTGCCAGCAGTGGACAGGGAGCGGACACTGAAGCTTTCTTT.